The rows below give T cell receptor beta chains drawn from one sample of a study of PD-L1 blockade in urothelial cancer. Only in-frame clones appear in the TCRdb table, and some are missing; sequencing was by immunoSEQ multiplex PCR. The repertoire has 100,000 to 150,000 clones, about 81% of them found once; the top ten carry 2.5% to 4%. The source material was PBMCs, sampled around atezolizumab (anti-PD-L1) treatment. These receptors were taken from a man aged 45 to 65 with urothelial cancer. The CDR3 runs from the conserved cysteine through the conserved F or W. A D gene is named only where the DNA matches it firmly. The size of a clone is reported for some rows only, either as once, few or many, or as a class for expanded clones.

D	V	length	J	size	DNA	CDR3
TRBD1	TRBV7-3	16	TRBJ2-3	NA	TGTGCCAGCAGCACGGGACAGCCCAAAGGCACAGATACGCAGTATTTT	CASSTGQPKGTDTQYF
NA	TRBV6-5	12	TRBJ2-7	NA	TGTGCCAGCAGCCAGCTAGCCTACGAGCAGTACTTC	CASSQLAYEQYF
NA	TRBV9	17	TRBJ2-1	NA	TGTGCCAGCAGCTCAGACCGAGGACAGAGTAATTACAATGAGCAGTTCTTC	CASSSDRGQSNYNEQFF
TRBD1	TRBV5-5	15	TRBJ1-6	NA	TGTGCCAGCAGCGAGACATCCAGGGGGAGATCACCCCTCCACTTT	CASSETSRGRSPLHF
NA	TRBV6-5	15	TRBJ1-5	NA	TGTGCCAGCAGCCCTCGAGGACGGGGAAATCAGCCCCAGCATTTT	CASSPRGRGNQPQHF
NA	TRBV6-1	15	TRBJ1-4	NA	TGTGCCAGCAGGCTAGGGGGAAGCCGTAATGAAAAACTGTTTTTT	CASRLGGSRNEKLFF
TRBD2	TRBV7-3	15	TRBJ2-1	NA	TGTGCCAGCAGCTTTTCGTGGACTAGGTCCAATGAGCAGTTCTTC	CASSFSWTRSNEQFF
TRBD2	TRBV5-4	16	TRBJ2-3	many	TGTGCCAGCAGCCCGTATGAAGCGGGAGGGTTTGATACGCAGTATTTT	CASSPYEAGGFDTQYF
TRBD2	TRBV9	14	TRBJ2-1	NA	TGTGCCAGCACCGGCGGGAGAGGTGGCAATGAGCAGTTCTTC	CASTGGRGGNEQFF
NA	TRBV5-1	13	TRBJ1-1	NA	TGCGCCAGCCGGTCTCGAACGGGCACTGAAGCTTTCTTT	CASRSRTGTEAFF
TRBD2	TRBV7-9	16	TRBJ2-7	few	TGTGCCAGCAGCCCCAGGGCTAGCGGGAGGGCCTACGAGCAGTACTTC	CASSPRASGRAYEQYF
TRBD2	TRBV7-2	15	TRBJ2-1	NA	TGTGCCAGCAGCTTAGCACTAGCGGGAGGAAATGAGCAGTTCTTC	CASSLALAGGNEQFF
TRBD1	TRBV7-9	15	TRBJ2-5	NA	TGTGCCAGCAGCCCGGGACAGACCCTCGGAGAGACCCAGTACTTC	CASSPGQTLGETQYF
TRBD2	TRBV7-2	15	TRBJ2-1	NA	TGTGCCAGCAGCTTAGTTGGTAGCGGGAGGGGAGGGCAGTTCTTC	CASSLVGSGRGGQFF
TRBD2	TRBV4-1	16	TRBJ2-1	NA	TGCGCCAGCAGCTCCGGCCATAGCGGGAGCTACAATGAGCAGTTCTTC	CASSSGHSGSYNEQFF
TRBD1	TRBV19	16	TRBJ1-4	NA	TGTGCCAGTAGTGCCCGACAGGGGTCAGCTAATGAAAAACTGTTTTTT	CASSARQGSANEKLFF
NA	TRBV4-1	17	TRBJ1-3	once	TGCGCCAGCAGCCAAGGGGCAGGGAAAACCTCTGGAAACACCATATATTTT	CASSQGAGKTSGNTIYF
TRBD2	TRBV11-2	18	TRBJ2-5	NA	TGTGCCAGCAGCTTAGGGGCTGTAGCGGGATCCCAGGGAGAGACCCAGTACTTC	CASSLGAVAGSQGETQYF
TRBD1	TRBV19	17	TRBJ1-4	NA	TGTGCCAGTAGTACCGGGACAGAAAGTGCAACTAATGAAAAACTGTTTTTT	CASSTGTESATNEKLFF
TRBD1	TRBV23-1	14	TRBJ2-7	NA	TGCGCCAGCAGCCCGGGACAGGGTTTACACGAGCAGTACTTC	CASSPGQGLHEQYF
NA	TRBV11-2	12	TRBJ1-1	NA	TGTGCCAGCAGCTTTACGCCAGATGAAGCTTTCTTT	CASSFTPDEAFF
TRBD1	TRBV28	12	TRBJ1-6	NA	TGTGCCAGCCGGGACAGCAATTCACCCCTCCACTTT	CASRDSNSPLHF
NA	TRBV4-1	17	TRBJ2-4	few	TGCGCCAGCAGCCACCGAGCCGCTATCCTAGCCAAAAACATTCAGTACTTC	CASSHRAAILAKNIQYF
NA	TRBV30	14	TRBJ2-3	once	TGTGCCTGGAGTGTTTCCAGGGCGGGGGATACGCAGTATTTT	CAWSVSRAGDTQYF
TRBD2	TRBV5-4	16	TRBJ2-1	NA	TGTGCCAGCAGCTTGAACAGCCTAGCGGGAGACAATGAGCAGTTCTTC	CASSLNSLAGDNEQFF
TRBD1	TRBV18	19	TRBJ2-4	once	TGTGCCAGCTCACCACCTAGGACAGGGGGCCTCCAAGCCAAAAACATTCAGTACTTC	CASSPPRTGGLQAKNIQYF
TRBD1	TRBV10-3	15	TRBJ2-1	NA	TGTGCCATCAGTGAGTCCCGGACAGGGGGAAATGAGCAGTTCTTC	CAISESRTGGNEQFF